This T cell receptor beta chain was recorded in a study of spatial heterogeneity in lung cancer. TCRdb redid the calling of the 5' RACE reads with MiXCR, one entry per CDR3 protein. The sample includes 60,000 to 80,000 distinct CDR3 sequences, roughly 14% of them seen just once. V dropped 4 bases and J dropped 0 bases, with 12 bases sitting between them. The CDR3 loop spans 14 amino acids. Germline lookup yields CDR1 GTSNPN and CDR2 SVGIG (reference sequence). This clonotype was seen repeatedly, ten times or more. Indicated time point: sample taken at primary tumor resection. From tumor, nontumor lung or frozen PBMC, whole RNA was taken unsorted for sequencing. Donors were under 90 untreated early-stage non-small cell lung cancer patients.

This rearrangement joins TRBV30 to TRBJ1-1; possibly TRBD1 for D (5 bases). The TCR sequence derives from a male donor with early-stage non-small cell lung cancer. This material consisted of PBMCs, taken at surgery. Here the CDR3 reads CAWTLGPVNTEAFF. As DNA, the CDR3 is TGTGCCTGGACACTGGGGCCTGTGAACACTGAAGCTTTCTTT.